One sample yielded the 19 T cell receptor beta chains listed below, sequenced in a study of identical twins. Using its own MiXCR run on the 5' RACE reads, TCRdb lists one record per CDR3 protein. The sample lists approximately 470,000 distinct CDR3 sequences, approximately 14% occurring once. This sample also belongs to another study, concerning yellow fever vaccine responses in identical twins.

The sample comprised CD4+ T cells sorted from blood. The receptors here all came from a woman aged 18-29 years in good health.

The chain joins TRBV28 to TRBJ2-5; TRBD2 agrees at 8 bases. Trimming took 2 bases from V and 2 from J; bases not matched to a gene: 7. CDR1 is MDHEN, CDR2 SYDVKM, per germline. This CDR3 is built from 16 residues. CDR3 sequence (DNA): TGTGCCAGCAGTTTAGGACTAGCAGAGACACAAGAGACCCAGTACTTC. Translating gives CASSLGLAETQETQYF.

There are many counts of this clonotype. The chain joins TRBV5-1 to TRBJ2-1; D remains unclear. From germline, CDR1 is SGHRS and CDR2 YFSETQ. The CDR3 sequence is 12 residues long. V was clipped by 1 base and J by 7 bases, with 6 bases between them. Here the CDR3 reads CASSLPRNEQFF. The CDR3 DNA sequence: TGCGCCAGCAGCTTGCCGAGGAATGAGCAGTTCTTC.

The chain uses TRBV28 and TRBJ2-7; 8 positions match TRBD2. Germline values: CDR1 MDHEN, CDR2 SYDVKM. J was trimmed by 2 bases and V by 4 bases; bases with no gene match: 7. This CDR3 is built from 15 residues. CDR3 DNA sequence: TGTGCCAGCAGTTCCAGCGGGGGTACCGCCTACGAGCAGTACTTC. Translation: CASSSSGGTAYEQYF.

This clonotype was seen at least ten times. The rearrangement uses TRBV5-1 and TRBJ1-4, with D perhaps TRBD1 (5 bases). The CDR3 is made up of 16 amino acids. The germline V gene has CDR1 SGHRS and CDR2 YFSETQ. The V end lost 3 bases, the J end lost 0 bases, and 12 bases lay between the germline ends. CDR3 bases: TGCGCCAGCAGCTCCGGAGGGACGACAACTAATGAAAAACTGTTTTTT. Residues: CASSSGGTTTNEKLFF.

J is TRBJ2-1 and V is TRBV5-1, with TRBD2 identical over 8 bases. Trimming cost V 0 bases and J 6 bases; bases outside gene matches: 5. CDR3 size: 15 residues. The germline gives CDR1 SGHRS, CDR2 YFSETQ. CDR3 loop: CASSLAAGGANEQFF. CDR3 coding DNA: TGCGCCAGCAGCTTGGCTGCGGGGGGCGCCAATGAGCAGTTCTTC.

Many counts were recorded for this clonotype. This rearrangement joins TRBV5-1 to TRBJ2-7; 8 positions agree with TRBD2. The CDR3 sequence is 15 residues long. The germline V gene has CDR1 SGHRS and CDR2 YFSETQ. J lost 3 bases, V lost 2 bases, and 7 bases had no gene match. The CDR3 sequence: CASSLPGGPHYEQYF. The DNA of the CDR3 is TGCGCCAGCAGCTTACCGGGAGGGCCTCACTACGAGCAGTACTTC.

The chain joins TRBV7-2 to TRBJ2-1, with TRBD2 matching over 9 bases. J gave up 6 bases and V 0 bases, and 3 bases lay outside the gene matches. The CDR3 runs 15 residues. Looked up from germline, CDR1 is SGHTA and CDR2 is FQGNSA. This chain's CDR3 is CASSLAASGANEQFF. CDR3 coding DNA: TGTGCCAGCAGCTTAGCAGCTAGCGGGGCCAATGAGCAGTTCTTC.

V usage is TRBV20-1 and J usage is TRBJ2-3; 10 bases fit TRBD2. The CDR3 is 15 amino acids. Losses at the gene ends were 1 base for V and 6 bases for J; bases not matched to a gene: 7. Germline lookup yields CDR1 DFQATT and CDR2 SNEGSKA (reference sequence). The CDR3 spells CSARGSLAGADTQYF. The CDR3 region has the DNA TGCAGTGCTAGAGGTAGTCTAGCGGGGGCGGATACGCAGTATTTT.

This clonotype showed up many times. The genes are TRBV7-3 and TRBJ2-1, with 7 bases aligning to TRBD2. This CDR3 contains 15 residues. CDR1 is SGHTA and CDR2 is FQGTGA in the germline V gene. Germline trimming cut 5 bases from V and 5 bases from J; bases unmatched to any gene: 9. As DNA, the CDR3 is TGTGCCAGCAGCCCCGATGGGGGGGGAGACAATGAGCAGTTCTTC. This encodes CASSPDGGGDNEQFF.

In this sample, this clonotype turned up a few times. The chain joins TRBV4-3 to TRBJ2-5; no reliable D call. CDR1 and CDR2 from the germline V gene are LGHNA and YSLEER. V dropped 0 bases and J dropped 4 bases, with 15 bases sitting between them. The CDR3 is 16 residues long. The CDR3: CASSQDLGSKGETQYF. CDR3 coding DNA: TGCGCCAGCAGCCAAGATCTTGGCAGCAAGGGAGAGACCCAGTACTTC.

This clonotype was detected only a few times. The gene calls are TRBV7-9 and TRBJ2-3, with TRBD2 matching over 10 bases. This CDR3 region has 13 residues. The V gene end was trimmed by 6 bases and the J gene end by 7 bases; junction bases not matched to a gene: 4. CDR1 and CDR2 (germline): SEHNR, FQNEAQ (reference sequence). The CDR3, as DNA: TGTGCCAGCAGGGAACTAGCGGGATATACGCAGTATTTT. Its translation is CASRELAGYTQYF.

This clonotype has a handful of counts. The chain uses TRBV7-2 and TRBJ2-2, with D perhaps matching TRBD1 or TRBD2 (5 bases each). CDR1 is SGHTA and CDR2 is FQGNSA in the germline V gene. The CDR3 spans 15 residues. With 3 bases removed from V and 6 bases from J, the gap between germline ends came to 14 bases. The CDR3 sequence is CASSFGAIGSGELFF. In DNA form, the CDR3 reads TGTGCCAGCAGCTTCGGGGCAATAGGATCCGGGGAGCTGTTTTTT.

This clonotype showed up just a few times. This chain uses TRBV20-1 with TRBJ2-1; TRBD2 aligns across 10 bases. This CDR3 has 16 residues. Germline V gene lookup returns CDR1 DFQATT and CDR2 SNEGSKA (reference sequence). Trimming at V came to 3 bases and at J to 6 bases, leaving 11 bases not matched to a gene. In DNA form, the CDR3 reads TGCAGTGCTAGCTCCCCGGGACTAGCGACCATCAATGAGCAGTTCTTC. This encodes CSASSPGLATINEQFF.

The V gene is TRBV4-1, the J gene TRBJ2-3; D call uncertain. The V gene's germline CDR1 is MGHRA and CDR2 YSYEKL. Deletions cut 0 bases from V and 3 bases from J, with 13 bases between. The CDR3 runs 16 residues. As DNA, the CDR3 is TGCGCCAGCAGCCAAGATCGGCCCTCAGGAACAGATACGCAGTATTTT. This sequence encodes CASSQDRPSGTDTQYF.

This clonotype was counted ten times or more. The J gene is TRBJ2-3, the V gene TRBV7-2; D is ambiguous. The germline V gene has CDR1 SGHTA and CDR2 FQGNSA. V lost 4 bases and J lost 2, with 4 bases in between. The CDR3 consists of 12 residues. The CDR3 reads CASSSYTDTQYF. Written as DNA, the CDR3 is TGTGCCAGCAGCTCCTACACAGATACGCAGTATTTT.

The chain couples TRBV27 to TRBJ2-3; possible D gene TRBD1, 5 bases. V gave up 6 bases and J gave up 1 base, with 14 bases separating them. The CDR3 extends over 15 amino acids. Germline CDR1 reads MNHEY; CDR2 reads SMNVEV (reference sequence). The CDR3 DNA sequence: TGTGCCAGCAGCCAAAGGGCGACAGGCACAGATACGCAGTATTTT. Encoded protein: CASSQRATGTDTQYF.

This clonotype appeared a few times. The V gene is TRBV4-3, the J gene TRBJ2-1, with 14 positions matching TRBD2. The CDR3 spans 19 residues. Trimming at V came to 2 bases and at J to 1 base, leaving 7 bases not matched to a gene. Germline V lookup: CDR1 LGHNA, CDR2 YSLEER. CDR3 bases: TGCGCCAGCAGCCAAAACGGGAGGACTAGCGGGAGGTCCTACAATGAGCAGTTCTTC. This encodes CASSQNGRTSGRSYNEQFF.

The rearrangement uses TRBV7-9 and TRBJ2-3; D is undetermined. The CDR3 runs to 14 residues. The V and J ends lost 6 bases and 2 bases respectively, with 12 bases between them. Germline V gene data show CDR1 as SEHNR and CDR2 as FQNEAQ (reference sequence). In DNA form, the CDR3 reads TGTGCCAGCAGTCCCGACGGTGACACAGATACGCAGTATTTT. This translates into CASSPDGDTDTQYF.

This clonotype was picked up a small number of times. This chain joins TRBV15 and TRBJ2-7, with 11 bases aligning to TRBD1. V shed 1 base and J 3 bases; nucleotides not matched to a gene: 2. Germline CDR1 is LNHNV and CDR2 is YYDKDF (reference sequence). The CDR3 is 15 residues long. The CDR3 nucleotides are TGTGCCACCAGCAGAGGGGGACAGGGGGTCTACGAGCAGTACTTC. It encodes CATSRGGQGVYEQYF.